This T cell receptor (beta chain) was captured in a study of cytomegalovirus exposure and HLA in healthy donors. About the study: HLA-typed donors contributed 65 million to 95 million unique TCRs, which were held in an early data release.

General study findings and limits: It was assumed in the presence/absence analyses that sequencing depth was roughly uniform across donors.

Of note for this clone: The antigen remains unidentified.

The PCR contained 60 Vbeta and 13 Jbeta primers. Per the authors' pipeline: Later, an analysis found roughly 80 million unique TCR beta chains, and around 12 million of these were shared. Clones were sequenced by immunoSEQ multiplex PCR, and TCRdb holds only the in-frame ones, with some missing. Clonal size and the V and J genes are those of that table, whereas D and trimming came from the DNA. The repertoire consists of about 220,000 clones, with more than 60% occurring once and the leading ten covering under 2%. Germline CDR1 is LNHDA and CDR2 is SQIVND (reference sequence). V lost 4 bases and J 4 bases, leaving 19 bases between the germline ends. The CDR3 runs 17 residues.

The sample consisted of PBMCs. The clonotype originates from a woman under 40 in good health and CMV-seronegative. This chain connects TRBV19 to TRBJ1-4; D possibly corresponds to TRBD1 (5 bases). Here the CDR3 DNA reads TGTGCCAGTAGTACCTCCCCACAGGTCGGGTTTAATGAAAAACTGTTTTTT. It specifies CASSTSPQVGFNEKLFF.